This T cell receptor (beta chain) appears in the sequencing data of a study of T cells in localized non-small cell lung cancer. Findings and caveats of the study: Longer overall survival was seen with higher T cell density measured in blood. Appearance in adjacent lung was seen for a median around 60 of the top 100 tumor clones. Only one tumor region was sequenced, so heterogeneity remains possible. Adjacent uninvolved lung tissue had the highest T cell clonality, exceeding tumor.

In its sample, this clone was seen once. Its antigen is not identified. Germline assignment: CDR1 SEHNR and CDR2 FQNEAQ (reference sequence). The CDR3 is 15 residues long. Trimming cost V 6 bases and J 0 bases; bases outside gene matches: 5. Sequencing was performed with immunoSEQ multiplex PCR; in TCRdb, only in-frame clones are kept and a portion is missing. The sample contains about 59,000 clones, 85% to 90% of which appear only once. The chain is built from TRBV7-9 and TRBJ2-1, with 7 bases identical to TRBD1. This sequence originates from a woman between 35 and 70 years old with stage I lung adenocarcinoma. Sample: peripheral blood, taken before any cancer treatment. CDR3: CASSPDRASYNEQFF. The CDR3 coding sequence is TGTGCCAGCAGTCCCGACAGGGCCTCCTACAATGAGCAGTTCTTC.